This section outlines one T cell receptor beta chain sequence together with its context. CDR1 is SQVTM and CDR2 is ANQGSEA in the germline V gene. The CDR3 contains 15 residues. Trimming at V came to 3 bases and at J to 4 bases, leaving 6 bases not matched to a gene. Using RNA transcripts, the TCR beta CDR3 regions were amplified. Investigators did first-round RT-PCR with HTBI primers, then second-round multiplex PCR. TCRdb passed the multiplex PCR reads through MiXCR, listing each CDR3 protein once. The sample holds about 1.1 million distinct CDR3 sequences; roughly two fifths are singletons and the top ten take 11%. The sample originates from a study of Graves' ophthalmopathy and Graves' hyperthyroidism.

Sequences were obtained from peripheral blood or thyroid tissue (not recorded which). This receptor was taken from an adult man with Graves' hyperthyroidism. The chain couples TRBV29-1 to TRBJ2-7; 13 nucleotides agree with TRBD2. CDR3 in amino acids: CSVDTSGGGSYEQYF. The CDR3 nucleotides are TGCAGCGTTGATACTAGCGGGGGGGGCAGTTACGAGCAGTACTTC.